The subject of this entry is one T cell receptor beta chain. Its target is unknown. The data stem from a study of shared clonotypes between healthy human individuals. About the study: Each donor contributed plates that comprised three CD4 naive, three CD4 memory, two CD8 naive and one CD8 memory. General study results and limits: Shared clonotypes: about 5.3% naive CD4, roughly 4% naive CD8, 2% to 2.5% memory CD4, around 0.4% memory CD8.

CD45RA-negative memory and CD45RA+ naive subsets were split from the CD4+ cells. Assay: immunoSEQ multiplex PCR; the TCRdb copy retains only in-frame clones and omits some. The sample lists fewer than 1.4 million clones; about four fifths were seen once. Sequencing was performed on memory CD4+ T cells from PBMCs. The subset here: CD45RA-negative fraction. The origin of this receptor is a man younger than 30 in good health. Some clones in this sample may be carry-over from other donors' samples.

CDR3 amino acids: CASSLQTAIGGNTIYF. CDR3 nucleotides: TGTGCCAGCAGCCTTCAGACCGCTATCGGTGGAAACACCATATATTTT. The chain has TRBV4-2 and TRBJ1-3, with D unresolved. Trimming took off 4 bases at V and 3 bases at J, with 16 bases between the two ends. CDR1 and CDR2 from the germline V gene are LGHNA and YNFKEQ. This CDR3 comprises 16 residues.